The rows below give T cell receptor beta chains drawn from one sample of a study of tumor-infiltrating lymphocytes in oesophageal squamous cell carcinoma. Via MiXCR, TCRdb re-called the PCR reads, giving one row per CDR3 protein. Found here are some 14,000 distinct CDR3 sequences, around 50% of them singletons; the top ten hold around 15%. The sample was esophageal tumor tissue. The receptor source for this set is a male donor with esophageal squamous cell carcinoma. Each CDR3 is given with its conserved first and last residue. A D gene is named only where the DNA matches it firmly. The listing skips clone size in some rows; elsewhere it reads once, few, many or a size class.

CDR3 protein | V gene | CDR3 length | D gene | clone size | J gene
CASSSGTGFTDTQYF | TRBV5-1 | 15 | TRBD1 | many | TRBJ2-3
CASSALMGTGGTQYF | TRBV7-2 | 15 | NA | NA | TRBJ2-3
CASSQIGGGFYNEQFF | TRBV7-6 | 16 | TRBD2 | NA | TRBJ2-1
CASSLGSGGTGGTDTQYF | TRBV7-8 | 18 | NA | NA | TRBJ2-3
CATSLSAGTSDEQYF | TRBV15 | 15 | NA | many | TRBJ2-7
CASSNRQGAYEQYF | TRBV7-8 | 14 | TRBD1 | few | TRBJ2-7
CASSLNHNEKLFF | TRBV12-3/TRBV12-4 | 13 | NA | many | TRBJ1-4
CASSSRTAPREYF | TRBV11-2 | 13 | NA | NA | TRBJ2-4
CASSRYIGTGNYGYTF | TRBV3-1 | 16 | TRBD1 | few | NA
CAIALQGARQETQYF | TRBV7-2 | 15 | TRBD1 | NA | NA
CASSDSSGSGTDTQYF | TRBV6-4 | 16 | TRBD2 | NA | TRBJ2-3
CASSSLGTSAYNEQFF | TRBV7-8 | 16 | TRBD2 | NA | TRBJ2-1
CASSLEFGTAYGYTF | TRBV6-1 | 15 | TRBD1 | once | TRBJ1-2
CASSLWASGDGTDTQYF | TRBV28 | 17 | TRBD2 | few | TRBJ2-3
CASNDRGRETQYF | TRBV7-9 | 13 | TRBD1 | NA | TRBJ2-5
CASSLVWSSYEQYF | TRBV7-2 | 14 | NA | NA | NA
CASNAQGGTGELYF | TRBV7-9 | 14 | NA | NA | TRBJ2-4
CASSLGVQETQYF | TRBV7-9 | 13 | NA | NA | TRBJ2-5
CASAFGSSYNEQYF | TRBV10-2 | 14 | NA | NA | TRBJ2-5
CASSLVRANTEAFF | TRBV11-3 | 14 | NA | once | TRBJ1-1
CASSSYRDTGYGYTF | TRBV7-2 | 15 | NA | NA | TRBJ1-2
CASSKNRGRGDTQYF | TRBV7-2 | 15 | TRBD1 | NA | TRBJ2-4
CASSLGLAGNEQFF | TRBV4-2 | 14 | NA | many | TRBJ2-1
CASSVTGRHSPLHF | TRBV28 | 14 | NA | many | TRBJ2-5
CASSFYTNTEAFF | TRBV12-3/TRBV12-4 | 13 | NA | NA | TRBJ1-1
CASISTGGSNEQFF | TRBV7-1 | 14 | TRBD1 | NA | TRBJ2-1
CATPDREKLGETQYF | TRBV10-1 | 15 | TRBD1 | many | TRBJ2-5
CASSPVGVQETQYF | TRBV7-2 | 14 | NA | few | NA
CASNYTTVSYEQYF | TRBV7-6 | 14 | NA | NA | NA
CASSLTSPSGNEQFF | TRBV7-3 | 15 | TRBD2 | NA | TRBJ2-1
CASSPRGWRGNNNEQFF | TRBV7-6 | 17 | NA | few | TRBJ2-1